These 10 T cell receptor beta chains were all obtained from the same sample, sequenced in a study of T cells in Graves' hyperthyroidism and ophthalmopathy. TCR beta CDR3 sequences were amplified from RNA transcripts. A set of HTBI primers served as the primers for a first-round RT-PCR of the TCR CDR3. TCRdb re-analysed the multiplex PCR reads in MiXCR, keeping a single row per CDR3 protein. The repertoire holds 300,000 or so distinct CDR3 sequences, with 17% as singletons. Source material: blood. All receptors derive from an older woman with Graves' ophthalmopathy.

This chain connects TRBV30 to TRBJ2-2; 8 bases line up with TRBD1. The CDR3 spans 15 residues. With V trimmed by 4 bases and J by 4 bases, 8 bases remained unmatched. CDR1 and CDR2 from the germline V gene are GTSNPN and SVGIG (reference sequence). CDR3 loop: CAWTRGRGGTGELFF. DNA for the CDR3: TGTGCCTGGACCAGGGGGCGCGGTGGCACCGGGGAGCTGTTTTTT.

This clonotype was recorded a few times. This chain's CDR3 is CASKDDGRAPVETQYF. The DNA for the CDR3 is TGTGCCAGTAAAGACGACGGAAGGGCCCCTGTAGAGACCCAGTACTTC. The genes are TRBV19 and TRBJ2-5; D gene uncertain. Germline CDR1 LNHDA, CDR2 SQIVND (reference sequence). This CDR3 is built from 16 residues. V was pared by 7 bases and J by 4 bases, with 22 bases between.

The chain couples TRBV11-2 to TRBJ2-1; D unresolved. The CDR3 runs 13 residues. Trimming removed 5 bases at V and 4 bases at J, with 9 bases between. CDR1 is SGHAT and CDR2 is FQNNGV in the germline V gene. The CDR3 protein is CASSISEYNEQFF. CDR3 DNA sequence: TGTGCCAGCAGCATTTCAGAATACAATGAGCAGTTCTTC.

This chain connects TRBV2 to TRBJ1-4; D call uncertain. There are 15 residues in the CDR3. V was shortened by 7 bases and J by 0 bases, with 12 bases between the two germline ends. The germline CDR1 and CDR2 sequences are SNHLY and FYNNEI. The CDR3 reads CASTSFASTNEKLFF. The CDR3 DNA is TGTGCCAGCACCAGCTTTGCCTCAACTAATGAAAAACTGTTTTTT.

This clonotype showed up just a few times. The DNA of the CDR3 is TGCGCCAGCAGTGAGGGGGCGAGCAATCAGCCCCAGCATTTT. Protein product: CASSEGASNQPQHF. The chain uses TRBV10-2 and TRBJ1-5; weak D call: TRBD1 (5 bases). CDR1 and CDR2 (germline): WSHSY, SAAADI. V was pared by 2 bases and J by 1 base, with 6 bases between. This CDR3 has 14 amino acids.

This clonotype has a count of ten or more. V usage is TRBV15 and J usage is TRBJ1-5; 7 bases agree with TRBD1. Germline trimming cut 3 bases from V and 5 bases from J; bases unmatched to any gene: 10. The germline V gene encodes CDR1 LNHNV and CDR2 YYDKDF (reference sequence). CDR3 length: 16 residues. CDR3: CATSSSTGDTYQPQHF. DNA for the CDR3: TGTGCCACCAGCAGTTCCACAGGGGACACTTATCAGCCCCAGCATTTT.

The chain's CDR3 is CASSYPGSGYTF. The CDR3 region has the DNA TGTGCCAGCAGTTATCCGGGATCCGGCTACACCTTC. V gene TRBV12-3 or TRBV12-4 combines with J gene TRBJ1-2; D unresolved. The CDR3 runs to 12 residues. V was shortened by 4 bases and J by 8 bases, with 11 bases between the two germline ends.

This chain connects TRBV3-1 to TRBJ2-1; TRBD1 agrees at 7 bases. Trimming cost V 0 bases and J 6 bases; bases outside gene matches: 5. CDR3 length: 15 amino acids. In germline, CDR1 is LGHDT, CDR2 YNNKEL (reference sequence). The CDR3 nucleotides are TGTGCCAGCAGCCAAGATGGCAGGGGGTCCAATGAGCAGTTCTTC. Translating gives CASSQDGRGSNEQFF.

Details on this clonotype: This may stem from a read error, because a much larger clone lies one nucleotide away. The CDR3 does not end in the conserved phenylalanine or tryptophan, so this is likely a read error. The chain recombines TRBV9 with TRBJ1-1; D is ambiguous. The CDR3 totals 13 residues. V was shortened by 4 bases and J by 0 bases, with 7 bases between the two germline ends. Germline values: CDR1 SGDLS, CDR2 YYNGEE. The CDR3 region is CASSSVMNTEAFS. CDR3 sequence (DNA): TGTGCCAGCAGCTCCGTCATGAACACTGAAGCTTTCTCT.

With regard to this clonotype: An end of the junction differs from the germline gene, which may be a read error. V and J are TRBV2 and TRBJ2-5, with a tentative D call TRBD1 (6 bases). CDR1 is SNHLY, CDR2 FYNNEI, per germline. The CDR3 length is 15 residues. CDR3 nucleotides: TGTGCCACCAGTGAGGGGACATCGTCTCTTGAGACCCAGTACTTC. Protein: CATSEGTSSLETQYF.